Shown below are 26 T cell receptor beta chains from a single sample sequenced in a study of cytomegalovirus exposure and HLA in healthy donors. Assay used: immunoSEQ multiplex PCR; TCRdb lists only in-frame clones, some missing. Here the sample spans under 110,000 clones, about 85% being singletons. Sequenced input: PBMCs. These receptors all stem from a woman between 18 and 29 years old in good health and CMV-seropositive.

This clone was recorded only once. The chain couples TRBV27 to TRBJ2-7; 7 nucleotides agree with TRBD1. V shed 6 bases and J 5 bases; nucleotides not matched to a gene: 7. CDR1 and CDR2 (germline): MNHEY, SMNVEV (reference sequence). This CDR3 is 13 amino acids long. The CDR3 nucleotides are TGTGCCAGCAGGGGGACAGTGGACAACGAGCAGTACTTC. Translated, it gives CASRGTVDNEQYF.

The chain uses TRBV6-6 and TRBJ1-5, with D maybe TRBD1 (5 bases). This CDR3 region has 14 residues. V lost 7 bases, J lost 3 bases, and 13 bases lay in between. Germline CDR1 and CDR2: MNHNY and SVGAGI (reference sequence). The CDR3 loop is CASNERQHNQPQHF. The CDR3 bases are TGTGCCAGCAACGAGAGACAGCACAATCAGCCCCAGCATTTT.

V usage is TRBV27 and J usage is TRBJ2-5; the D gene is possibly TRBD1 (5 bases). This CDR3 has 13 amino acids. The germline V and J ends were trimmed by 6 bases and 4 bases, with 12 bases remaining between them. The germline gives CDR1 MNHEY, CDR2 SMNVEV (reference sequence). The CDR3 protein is CASRDSSGETQYF. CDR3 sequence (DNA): TGTGCCAGCAGAGACAGTTCCGGAGAGACCCAGTACTTC.

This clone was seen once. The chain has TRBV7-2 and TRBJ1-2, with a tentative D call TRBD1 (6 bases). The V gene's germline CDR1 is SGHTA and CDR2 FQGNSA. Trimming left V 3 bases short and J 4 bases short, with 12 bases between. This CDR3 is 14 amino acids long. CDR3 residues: CASSFPGQGYGYTF. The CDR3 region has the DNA TGTGCCAGCAGCTTTCCGGGACAAGGCTATGGCTACACCTTC. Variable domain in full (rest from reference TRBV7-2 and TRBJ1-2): GAGVSQSPSNKVTEKGKDVELRCDPISGHTALYWYRQSLGQGLEFLIYFQGNSAPDKSGLPSDRFSAERTGGSVSTLTIQRTQQEDSAVYLCASSFPGQGYGYTFGSGTRLTVV.

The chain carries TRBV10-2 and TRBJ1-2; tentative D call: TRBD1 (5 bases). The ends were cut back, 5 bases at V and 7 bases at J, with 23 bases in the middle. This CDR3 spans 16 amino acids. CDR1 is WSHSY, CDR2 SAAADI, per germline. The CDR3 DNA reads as TGCGCCAGCAGTCAAGGCAGGGTTGATGTATCGGGTGGCTACACCTTC. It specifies CASSQGRVDVSGGYTF.

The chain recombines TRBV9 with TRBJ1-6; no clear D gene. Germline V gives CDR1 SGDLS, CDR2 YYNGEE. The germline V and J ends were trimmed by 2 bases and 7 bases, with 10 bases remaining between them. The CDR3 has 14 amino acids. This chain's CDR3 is CASSVHGVNSPLHF. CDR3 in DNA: TGTGCCAGCAGCGTTCACGGTGTCAATTCACCCCTCCACTTT. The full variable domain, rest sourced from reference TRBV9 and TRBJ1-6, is DSGVTQTPKHLITATGQRVTLRCSPRSGDLSVYWYQQSLDQGLQFLIQYYNGEERAKGNILERFSAQQFPDLHSELNLSSLELGDSALYFCASSVHGVNSPLHFGNGTRLTVT.

The CDR3 nucleotides are TGTGCCAGCAGCCAAGATTTTTCCCAGGTCTTCTACAATGAGCAGTTCTTC. Protein product: CASSQDFSQVFYNEQFF. V usage is TRBV4-2 and J usage is TRBJ2-1; unclear D gene. The CDR3 length is 17 residues. Germline V lookup: CDR1 LGHNA, CDR2 YNFKEQ. V lost 0 bases to trimming and J lost 3 bases, with 15 bases between them.

The CDR3 nucleotides are TGTGCCAGCAGTGTCCAATTGGAGGAGTACGAGCAGTACTTC. This encodes CASSVQLEEYEQYF. V is TRBV6-1 and J is TRBJ2-7; perhaps TRBD2 as D (5 bases). The V gene lost 4 bases and the J gene lost 4 bases, with 14 bases spanning the gap. CDR3 size: 14 residues. Germline V gives CDR1 MNHNS, CDR2 SASEGT.

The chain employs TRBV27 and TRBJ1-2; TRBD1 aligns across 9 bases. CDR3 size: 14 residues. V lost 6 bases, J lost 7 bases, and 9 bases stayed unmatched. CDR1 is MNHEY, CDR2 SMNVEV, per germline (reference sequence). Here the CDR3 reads CASSTGQGLGGYTF. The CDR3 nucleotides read TGTGCCAGCAGCACCGGACAGGGGCTCGGTGGCTACACCTTC.

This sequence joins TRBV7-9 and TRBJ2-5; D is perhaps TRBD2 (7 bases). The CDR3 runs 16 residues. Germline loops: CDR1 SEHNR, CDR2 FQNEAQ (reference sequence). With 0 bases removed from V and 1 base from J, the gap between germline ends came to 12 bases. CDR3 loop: CASSLAGGGPQETQYF. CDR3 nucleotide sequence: TGTGCCAGCAGCTTAGCAGGCGGGGGCCCCCAAGAGACCCAGTACTTC. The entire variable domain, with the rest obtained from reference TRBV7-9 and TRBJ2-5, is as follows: DTGVSQNPRHKITKRGQNVTFRCDPISEHNRLYWYRQTLGQGPEFLTYFQNEAQLEKSRLLSDRFSAERPKGSFSTLEIQRTEQGDSAMYLCASSLAGGGPQETQYFGPGTRLLVL.

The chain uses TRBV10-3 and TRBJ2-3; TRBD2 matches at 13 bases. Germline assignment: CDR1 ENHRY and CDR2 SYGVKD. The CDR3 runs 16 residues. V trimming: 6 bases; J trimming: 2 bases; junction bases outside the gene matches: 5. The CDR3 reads CAIRPGLAGDTDTQYF. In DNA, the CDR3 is TGTGCCATCAGACCCGGACTAGCGGGGGACACAGATACGCAGTATTTT.

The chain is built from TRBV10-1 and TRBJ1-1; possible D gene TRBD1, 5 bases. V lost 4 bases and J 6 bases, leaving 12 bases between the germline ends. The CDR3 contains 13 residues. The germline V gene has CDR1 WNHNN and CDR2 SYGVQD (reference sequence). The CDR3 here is CASSGRRGAEAFF. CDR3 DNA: TGCGCCAGCAGTGGAAGGCGGGGGGCTGAAGCTTTCTTT.

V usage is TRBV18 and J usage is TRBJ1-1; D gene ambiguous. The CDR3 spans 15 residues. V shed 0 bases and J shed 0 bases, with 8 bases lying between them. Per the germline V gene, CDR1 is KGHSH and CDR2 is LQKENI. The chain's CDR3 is CASSPPRRMNTEAFF. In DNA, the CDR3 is TGTGCCAGCTCACCACCGCGGAGAATGAACACTGAAGCTTTCTTT.

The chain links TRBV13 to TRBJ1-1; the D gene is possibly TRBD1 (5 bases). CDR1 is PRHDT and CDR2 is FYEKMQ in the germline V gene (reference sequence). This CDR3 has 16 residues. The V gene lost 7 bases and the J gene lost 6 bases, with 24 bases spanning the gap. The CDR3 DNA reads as TGTGCCAGCACCCCACAGGATGAGGGGAGGCGGGCTGAAGCTTTCTTT. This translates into CASTPQDEGRRAEAFF.

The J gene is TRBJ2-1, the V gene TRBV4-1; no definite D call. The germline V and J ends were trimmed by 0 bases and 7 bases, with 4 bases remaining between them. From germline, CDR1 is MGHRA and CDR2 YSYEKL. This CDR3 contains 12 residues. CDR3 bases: TGCGCCAGCAGCCAAGATCTGAATGAGCAGTTCTTC. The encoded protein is CASSQDLNEQFF.

CDR3 region: CASSFAASALSGANVLTF. The CDR3 DNA reads as TGTGCCAGCAGTTTCGCTGCTAGCGCCCTCTCTGGGGCCAACGTCCTGACTTTC. This sequence joins TRBV27 and TRBJ2-6, with D maybe TRBD2 (6 bases). CDR1 and CDR2 from the germline V gene are MNHEY and SMNVEV (reference sequence). The CDR3 consists of 18 residues. The V gene lost 3 bases and the J gene lost 0 bases, with 15 bases spanning the gap. Looking up the rest from reference TRBV27 and TRBJ2-6 gives the full variable domain: EAQVTQNPRYLITVTGKKLTVTCSQNMNHEYMSWYRQDPGLGLRQIYYSMNVEVTDKGDVPEGYKVSRKEKRNFPLILESPSPNQTSLYFCASSFAASALSGANVLTFGAGSRLTVL.

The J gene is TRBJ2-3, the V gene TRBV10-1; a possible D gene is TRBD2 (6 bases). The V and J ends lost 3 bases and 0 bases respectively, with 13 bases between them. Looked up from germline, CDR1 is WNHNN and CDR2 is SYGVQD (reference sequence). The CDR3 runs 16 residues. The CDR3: CASSEGTGGSTDTQYF. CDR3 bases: TGCGCCAGCAGTGAAGGTACTGGGGGGAGCACAGATACGCAGTATTTT.

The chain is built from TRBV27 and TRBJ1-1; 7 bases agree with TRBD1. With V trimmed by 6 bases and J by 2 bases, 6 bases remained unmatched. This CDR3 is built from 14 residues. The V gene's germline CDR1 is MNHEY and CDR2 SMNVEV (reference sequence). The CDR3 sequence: CASRVGQANTEAFF. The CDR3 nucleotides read TGTGCCAGCAGGGTCGGACAGGCCAACACTGAAGCTTTCTTT.

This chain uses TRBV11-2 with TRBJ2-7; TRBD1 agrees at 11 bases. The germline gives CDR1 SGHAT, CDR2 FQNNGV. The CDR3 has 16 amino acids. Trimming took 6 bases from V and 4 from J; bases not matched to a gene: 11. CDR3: CASSFIERDRGYEQYF. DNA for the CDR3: TGTGCCAGCAGTTTTATAGAAAGGGACAGGGGGTACGAGCAGTACTTC.

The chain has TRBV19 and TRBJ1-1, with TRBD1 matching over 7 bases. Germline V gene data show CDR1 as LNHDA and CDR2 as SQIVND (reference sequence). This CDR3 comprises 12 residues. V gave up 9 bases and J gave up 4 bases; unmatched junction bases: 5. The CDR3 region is CASLTGATEAFF. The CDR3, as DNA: TGTGCCAGCCTAACAGGGGCCACTGAAGCTTTCTTT. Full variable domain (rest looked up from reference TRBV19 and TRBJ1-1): DGGITQSPKYLFRKEGQNVTLSCEQNLNHDAMYWYRQDPGQGLRLIYYSQIVNDFQKGDIAEGYSVSREKKESFPLTVTSAQKNPTAFYLCASLTGATEAFFGQGTRLTVV.

In nucleotides, the CDR3 is TGTGCCAGCAGCTTAGCGCCGAAGACAGGGGTAGGTCAGCCCCAGCATTTT. Its protein is CASSLAPKTGVGQPQHF. V is TRBV7-8 and J is TRBJ1-5; TRBD1 aligns across 8 bases. CDR3 size: 17 residues. CDR1 SGHVS and CDR2 FQNEAQ come from the germline V gene. The ends lost 0 bases at V and 6 bases at J; junction bases unmatched: 10.

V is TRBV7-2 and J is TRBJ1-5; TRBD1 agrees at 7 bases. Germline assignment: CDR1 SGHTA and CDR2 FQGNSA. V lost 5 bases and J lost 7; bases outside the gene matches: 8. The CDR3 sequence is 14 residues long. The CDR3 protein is CASSKTGVDQPQHF. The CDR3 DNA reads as TGTGCCAGCAGCAAAACAGGGGTGGACCAGCCCCAGCATTTT.

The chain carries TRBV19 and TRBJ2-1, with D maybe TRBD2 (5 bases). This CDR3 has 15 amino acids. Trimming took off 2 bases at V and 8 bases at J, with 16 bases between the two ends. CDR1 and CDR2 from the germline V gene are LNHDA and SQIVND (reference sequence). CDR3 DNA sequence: TGTGCCAGTAGTATAATGTGGCCCCCGAGGGATGAGCAGTTCTTC. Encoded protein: CASSIMWPPRDEQFF.

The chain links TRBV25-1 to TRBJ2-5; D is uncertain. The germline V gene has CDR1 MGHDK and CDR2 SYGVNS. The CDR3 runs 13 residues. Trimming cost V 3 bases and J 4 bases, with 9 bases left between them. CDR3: CASSDLGRETQYF. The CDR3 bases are TGTGCCAGCAGTGACTTGGGCCGAGAGACCCAGTACTTC. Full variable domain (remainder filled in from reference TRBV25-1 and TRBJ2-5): EADIYQTPRYLVIGTGKKITLECSQTMGHDKMYWYQQDPGMELHLIHYSYGVNSTEKGDLSSESTVSRIRTEHFPLTLESARPSHTSQYLCASSDLGRETQYFGPGTRLLVL.

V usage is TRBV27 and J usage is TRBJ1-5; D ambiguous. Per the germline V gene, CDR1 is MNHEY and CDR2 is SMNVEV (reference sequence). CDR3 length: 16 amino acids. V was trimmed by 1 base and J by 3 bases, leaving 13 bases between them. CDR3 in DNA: TGTGCCAGCAGTTTATTTTATCCGCCGGTCAATCAGCCCCAGCATTTT. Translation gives CASSLFYPPVNQPQHF.

The CDR3 sequence: CASSIFGEYMNTEAFF. CDR3 DNA: TGTGCCAGTAGTATTTTCGGGGAGTACATGAACACTGAAGCTTTCTTT. The V and J genes are TRBV19 and TRBJ1-1; D gene uncertain. Per the germline V gene, CDR1 is LNHDA and CDR2 is SQIVND (reference sequence). The V end was cut by 3 bases, the J end by 0 bases, with 14 bases between. This CDR3 contains 16 residues.